One sample yielded the 10 T cell receptor beta chains listed below, sequenced in a study of cytomegalovirus exposure and HLA in healthy donors. Vbeta (60) and Jbeta (13) primers were used in the PCR. Only in-frame clones appear in the TCRdb table, and some are missing; sequencing was by immunoSEQ multiplex PCR. The profile shows 190,000 or so clones, approximately 83% of them singletons. Sequencing was done on a sample of PBMCs. The origin of the receptors is a woman in her fifties or sixties in good health and CMV-seropositive.

The J gene is TRBJ1-1, the V gene TRBV19, with TRBD1 identical over 8 bases. Per germline, CDR1 LNHDA and CDR2 SQIVND (reference sequence). The CDR3 has 16 amino acids. After removal of 6 bases from V and 5 bases from J, the junction contained 14 bases not matched to a gene. CDR3 loop: CASSSAGGGGWTEAFF. CDR3 sequence (DNA): TGTGCCAGTAGCTCAGCAGGGGGCGGAGGATGGACTGAAGCTTTCTTT. The full variable domain, in which reference TRBV19 and TRBJ1-1 provide the parts outside the CDR3, is DGGITQSPKYLFRKEGQNVTLSCEQNLNHDAMYWYRQDPGQGLRLIYYSQIVNDFQKGDIAEGYSVSREKKESFPLTVTSAQKNPTAFYLCASSSAGGGGWTEAFFGQGTRLTVV.

The V gene is TRBV11-2, the J gene TRBJ1-2; 11 bases align to TRBD1. The CDR3 is made up of 16 amino acids. The germline CDR1 and CDR2 sequences are SGHAT and FQNNGV. The V and J ends lost 1 base and 8 bases, in that order; junction bases with no gene match: 9. This CDR3 reads CASSLVLGQGAGGYTF. The CDR3 nucleotides read TGTGCCAGCAGCTTAGTCCTAGGACAGGGGGCAGGGGGCTACACCTTC.

The V call is TRBV2, the J call TRBJ1-2; 7 bases align to TRBD1. Germline CDR1 SNHLY, CDR2 FYNNEI. The V segment lost 5 bases and the J segment 8 bases; nucleotides outside the gene matches: 8. CDR3 length equals 13 residues. CDR3 amino acids: CASSSHRGGGYTF. Written as DNA, the CDR3 is TGTGCCAGCAGTTCACACAGGGGCGGCGGCTACACCTTC.

The chain couples TRBV19 to TRBJ2-3, with 11 bases identical to TRBD2. This CDR3 comprises 17 residues. The V gene's germline CDR1 is LNHDA and CDR2 SQIVND (reference sequence). Unmatched junction bases numbered 11, after V lost 5 bases and J lost 4 bases. CDR3 nucleotides: TGTGCCAGTAGTGTAGGTAGCGGGGGGGCATTTTCAGATACGCAGTATTTT. Residues: CASSVGSGGAFSDTQYF.

This chain joins TRBV5-1 and TRBJ1-2; no firm D call. V was clipped by 4 bases and J by 6 bases, with 10 bases between them. The CDR3 is 12 residues long. In germline, CDR1 is SGHRS, CDR2 YFSETQ. The CDR3 sequence: CASSRDTDGYTF. In DNA, the CDR3 is TGCGCCAGCAGCAGAGACACAGATGGCTACACCTTC.

The chain carries TRBV4-1 and TRBJ2-2, with D maybe TRBD1 (5 bases). V lost 1 base, J lost 7 bases, and 13 bases lay in between. The germline CDR1 and CDR2 sequences are MGHRA and YSYEKL. The CDR3 has 15 amino acids. The chain's CDR3 is CASSQAQGQIGELFF. Here the CDR3 DNA reads TGCGCCAGCAGCCAAGCCCAGGGCCAAATCGGGGAGCTGTTTTTT.

The gene calls are TRBV13 and TRBJ1-2, with D uncertain. CDR1 is PRHDT, CDR2 FYEKMQ, per germline (reference sequence). V lost 5 bases and J 1 base, leaving 11 bases between the germline ends. This CDR3 comprises 14 residues. CDR3 sequence reads: CASSGSRSNYGYTF. CDR3 nucleotide sequence: TGTGCCAGCAGCGGGTCCCGGAGTAACTATGGCTACACCTTC.

This sequence joins TRBV5-1 and TRBJ2-1; tentatively, D is TRBD1 (5 bases). V was trimmed by 0 bases and J by 2 bases, leaving 9 bases between them. Germline CDR1 reads SGHRS; CDR2 reads YFSETQ. This CDR3 comprises 15 residues. The CDR3 DNA follows: TGCGCCAGCAGCTTGGTTCAGGGCCCCTACAATGAGCAGTTCTTC. Its protein is CASSLVQGPYNEQFF. The full variable domain, rest sourced from reference TRBV5-1 and TRBJ2-1, is KAGVTQTPRYLIKTRGQQVTLSCSPISGHRSVSWYQQTPGQGLQFLFEYFSETQRNKGNFPGRFSGRQFSNSRSEMNVSTLELGDSALYLCASSLVQGPYNEQFFGPGTRLTVL.

The rearrangement joins TRBV28 to TRBJ1-5; 8 nucleotides align to TRBD1. The CDR3 extends over 16 amino acids. Losses at the gene ends were 6 bases for V and 0 bases for J; bases not matched to a gene: 7. In germline, CDR1 is MDHEN, CDR2 SYDVKM. CDR3 in DNA: TGTGCCAGCAGCACGGACAGGGTCCTTAGCAATCAGCCCCAGCATTTT. This codes for CASSTDRVLSNQPQHF. The entire variable domain, with the rest obtained from reference TRBV28 and TRBJ1-5, is as follows: DVKVTQSSRYLVKRTGEKVFLECVQDMDHENMFWYRQDPGLGLRLIYFSYDVKMKEKGDIPEGYSVSREKKERFSLILESASTNQTSMYLCASSTDRVLSNQPQHFGDGTRLSIL.

V is TRBV7-9 and J is TRBJ1-1; D remains unclear. Trimming stripped 5 bases from V and 4 bases from J, with 14 bases between. Per the germline V gene, CDR1 is SEHNR and CDR2 is FQNEAQ (reference sequence). The length of the CDR3 is 14 residues. CDR3 nucleotide sequence: TGTGCCAGCAGCCTCACCGGGGTAGTCACTGAAGCTTTCTTT. Its protein product is CASSLTGVVTEAFF.